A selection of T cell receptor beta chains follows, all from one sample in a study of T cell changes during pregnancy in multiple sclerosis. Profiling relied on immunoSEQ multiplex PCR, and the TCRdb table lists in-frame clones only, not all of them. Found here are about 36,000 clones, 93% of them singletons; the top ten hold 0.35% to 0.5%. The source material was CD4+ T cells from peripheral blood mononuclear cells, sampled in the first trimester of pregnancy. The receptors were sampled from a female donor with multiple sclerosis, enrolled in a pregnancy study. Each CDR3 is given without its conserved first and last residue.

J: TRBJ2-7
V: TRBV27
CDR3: ASSLGIRGYEQY

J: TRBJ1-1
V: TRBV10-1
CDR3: ASSAPGQIMNTEAF

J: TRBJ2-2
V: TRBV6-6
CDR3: ASSYGGGNTGELF

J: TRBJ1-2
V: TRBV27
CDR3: ASSRLGQGVHGYT

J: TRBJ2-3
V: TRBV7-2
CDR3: ASSLGWSSGGVSTDTQY

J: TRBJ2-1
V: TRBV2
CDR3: ASMRTRPLSYNEQF

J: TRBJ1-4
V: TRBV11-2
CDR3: ASRGDSGDEKLF

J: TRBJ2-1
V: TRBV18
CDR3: ASSPRLAEGGEQF

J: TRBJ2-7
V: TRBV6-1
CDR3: ASSFGAGGSYEQY

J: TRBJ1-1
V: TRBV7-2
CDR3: ASSLDRTIVAEAF

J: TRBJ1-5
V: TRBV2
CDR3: ASRTWGNNQPQH

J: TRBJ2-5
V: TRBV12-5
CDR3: ASGLFGLDLTPGRTQY

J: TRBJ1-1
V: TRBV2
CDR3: ASSGNRRNTEAF

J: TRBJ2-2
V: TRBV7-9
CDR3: ASSRASGGGTGELF

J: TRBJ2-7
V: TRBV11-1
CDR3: ASSPSGAKTYEQY

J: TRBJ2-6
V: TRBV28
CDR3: ASSRPPGSGANVLT

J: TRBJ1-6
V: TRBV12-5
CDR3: ASGSRQGTNSPLH

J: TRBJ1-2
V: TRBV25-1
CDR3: ASSEYWDRGYGYT

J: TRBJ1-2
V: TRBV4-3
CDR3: ASSQAGFSVSYT

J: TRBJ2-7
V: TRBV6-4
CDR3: ASRFPKDRGGNEQY

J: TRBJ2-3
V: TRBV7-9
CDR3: ASSLIPRDSAKDTQY

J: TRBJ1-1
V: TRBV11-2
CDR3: ASSPDSFYTEAF

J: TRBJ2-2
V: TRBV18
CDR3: ASSPGQGGTGELF

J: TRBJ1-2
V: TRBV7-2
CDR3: ASSQPDSHYGYT

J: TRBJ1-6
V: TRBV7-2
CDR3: ASSFRDYNSPLH

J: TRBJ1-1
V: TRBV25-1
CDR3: ASSGDRGDTEAF

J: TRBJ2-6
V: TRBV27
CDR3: ASSARATGASGANVLT

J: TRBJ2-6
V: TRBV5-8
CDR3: ASSLTGTGSGANVLT

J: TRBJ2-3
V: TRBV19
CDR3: ASSYAGGGSTDTQY

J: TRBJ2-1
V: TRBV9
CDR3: ASSVELAGGNEQF

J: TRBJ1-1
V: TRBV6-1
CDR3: ASTPGIMNTEAF

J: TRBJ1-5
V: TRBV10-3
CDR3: AITSGQGNQPQH

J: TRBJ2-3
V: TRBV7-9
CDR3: ASGIAGDTDTQY

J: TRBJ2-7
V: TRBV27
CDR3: ASSTGAPRYEQY

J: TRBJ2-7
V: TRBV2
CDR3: ASLSPLRDRDYEQY

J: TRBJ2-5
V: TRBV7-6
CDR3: ASSLGGKGETQY

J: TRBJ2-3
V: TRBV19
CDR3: ASSISWLDTQY

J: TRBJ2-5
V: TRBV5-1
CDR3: ASRERGSGETQY

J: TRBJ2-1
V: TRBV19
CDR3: ASKVGGGDEQF

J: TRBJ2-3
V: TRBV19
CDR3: ARPQGAGTDTQY

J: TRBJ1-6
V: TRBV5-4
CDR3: ASSSGGVSYNSPLH

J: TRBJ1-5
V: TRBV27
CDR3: ASNPSPQH

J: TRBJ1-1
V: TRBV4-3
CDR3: ASRVGTARNTEAF

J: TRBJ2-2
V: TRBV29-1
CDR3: SVDVGNTGELF

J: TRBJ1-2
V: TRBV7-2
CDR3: ASSLRTGSNYGYT

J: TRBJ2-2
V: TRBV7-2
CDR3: ASSSWTGRFAGELF

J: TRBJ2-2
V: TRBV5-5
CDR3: ASSRDSLANTGELF